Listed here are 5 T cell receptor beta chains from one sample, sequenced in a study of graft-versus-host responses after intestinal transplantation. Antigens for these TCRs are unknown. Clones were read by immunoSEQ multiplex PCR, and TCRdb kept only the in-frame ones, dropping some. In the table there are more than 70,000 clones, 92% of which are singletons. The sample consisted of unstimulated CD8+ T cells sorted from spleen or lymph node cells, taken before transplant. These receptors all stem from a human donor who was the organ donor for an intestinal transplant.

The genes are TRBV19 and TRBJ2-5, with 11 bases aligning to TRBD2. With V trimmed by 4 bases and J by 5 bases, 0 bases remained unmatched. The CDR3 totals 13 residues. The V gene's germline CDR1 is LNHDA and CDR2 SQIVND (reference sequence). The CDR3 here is CASSTSGGETQYF. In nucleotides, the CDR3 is TGTGCCAGTAGTACTAGCGGGGGGGAGACCCAGTACTTC.

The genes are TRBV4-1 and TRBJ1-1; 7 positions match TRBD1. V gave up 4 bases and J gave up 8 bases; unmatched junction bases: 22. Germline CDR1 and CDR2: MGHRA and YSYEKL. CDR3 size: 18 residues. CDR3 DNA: TGCGCCAGCAGCCCAAAAACCGGGACAGTCCCAATTGTCGTCGAAGCTTTCTTT. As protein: CASSPKTGTVPIVVEAFF.

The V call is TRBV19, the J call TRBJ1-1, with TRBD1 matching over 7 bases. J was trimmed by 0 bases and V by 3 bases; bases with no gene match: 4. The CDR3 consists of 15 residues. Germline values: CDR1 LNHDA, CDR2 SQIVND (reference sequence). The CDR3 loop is CASSIATGLNTEAFF. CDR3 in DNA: TGTGCCAGTAGTATCGCGACAGGGCTGAACACTGAAGCTTTCTTT.

CDR3 sequence (DNA): TGTGCCAGCAGCTCCTCAAACAGGGGCAGCGGGGAGCTGTTTTTT. It codes for CASSSSNRGSGELFF. The chain recombines TRBV7-9 with TRBJ2-2; 7 nucleotides align to TRBD1. The V and J ends lost 4 bases and 7 bases, in that order; junction bases with no gene match: 9. This CDR3 is built from 15 residues. Germline V gives CDR1 SEHNR, CDR2 FQNEAQ (reference sequence).

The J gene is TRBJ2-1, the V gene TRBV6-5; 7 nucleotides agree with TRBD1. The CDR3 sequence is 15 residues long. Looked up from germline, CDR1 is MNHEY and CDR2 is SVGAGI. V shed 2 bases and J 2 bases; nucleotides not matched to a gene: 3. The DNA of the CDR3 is TGTGCCAGCAGTTACGGGCAGGGGGCCTACAATGAGCAGTTCTTC. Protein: CASSYGQGAYNEQFF.